This T cell receptor (beta chain) came from a study of blood T cell repertoires in COVID-19. Study at large: PBMCs, B-cell-depleted T cells, or T cells were the source of the cDNA or gDNA that made up the material.

Sequencing was performed with immunoSEQ multiplex PCR; in TCRdb, only in-frame clones are kept and a portion is missing. In the table there are 250,000 or so clones, around 90% of which are singletons. This sequence originates from a man aged 40-49 years who had been exposed to COVID-19. The material sequenced was PBMCs or T cells enriched from blood (not recorded which).

The CDR3 DNA follows: TGTGCCAGCAGTTTTGCCAGCGGAGGGGCCGGGGAGCTGTTTTTT. It is translated as CASSFASGGAGELFF. The genes are TRBV28 and TRBJ2-2; tentative D call: TRBD2 (6 bases). Per germline, CDR1 MDHEN and CDR2 SYDVKM. The CDR3 is made up of 15 amino acids. V lost 3 bases, J lost 6 bases, and 14 bases lay in between.